This is a list of T cell receptor beta chains from one sample in a study of somatic mutations in cytotoxic T cells in rheumatoid arthritis. The table came from immunoSEQ multiplex PCR; TCRdb's copy has only in-frame clones and leaves some out. The repertoire holds tens of thousands of clones, with 82% as singletons. Input material: CD8+ T cells sorted from blood. Receptors were obtained from an adult with rheumatoid arthritis. Both conserved end residues are part of each CDR3. A D gene is named only where the DNA matches it firmly. Size values are once, few and many counts, or a class for expanded clones, and some rows have none.

V	J	D	size	DNA	CDR3
TRBV5-5	TRBJ2-1	TRBD2	few	TGTGCCAGCAGCTCGGGACTAAACTCCTACAATGAGCAGTTCTTC	CASSSGLNSYNEQFF
TRBV6-1	TRBJ2-7	TRBD2	.	TGTGCCAGCAGTGAAGTAGCGGGGGGTTACGAGCAGTACTTC	CASSEVAGGYEQYF
TRBV7-9	TRBJ2-7	TRBD2	.	TGTGCCAGCAGATCCGGGGCGGGAGCATTTAGCGAGCAGTACTTC	CASRSGAGAFSEQYF
TRBV25-1	TRBJ2-7	.	few	TGTGCCAGCAGTGAACCCTCCGGCATCTACGAGCAGTACTTC	CASSEPSGIYEQYF
TRBV25-1	TRBJ1-1	TRBD1	medium-sized	TGTGCCAGCAGTGAATTAGGGACAGGGAACACTGAAGCTTTCTTT	CASSELGTGNTEAFF
TRBV29-1	TRBJ2-3	.	.	TGCAGCGCTGACGATCCTTGGATGGGCACAGATACGCGGTATTTT	CSADDPWMGTDTRYF
TRBV6-1	TRBJ2-5	.	medium-sized	TGTGCCAGCAGCCCAGGGAAGGAAGGTTGGGAGACCCAGTACTTC	CASSPGKEGWETQYF
TRBV7-9	TRBJ1-4	.	.	TGTGCCAGCAGCGGAGAGGGGGGCCCCGGCCAAAAACTGTTTTTT	CASSGEGGPGQKLFF
TRBV11-2	TRBJ2-7	.	.	TGTGCCAGCAGCTTAGTTTTAGGGGAGTACGAGCAGTACTTC	CASSLVLGEYEQYF
TRBV28	TRBJ1-2	TRBD1	.	TGTGCCAGCGGCGCGCCCGGGACAGGGGACTATGGCTACACCTTC	CASGAPGTGDYGYTF
TRBV6-5	TRBJ2-1	TRBD2	once	TGTGCCAGCAGTTACCCAAGCGGGAGGTGGAACAATGAGCAGTTCTTC	CASSYPSGRWNNEQFF
TRBV5-5	TRBJ2-2	TRBD1	.	TGTGCCAGCAGCACGCACCCCCGCGACAGGGGCACCGGGGAGCTGTTTTTT	CASSTHPRDRGTGELFF
TRBV7-6	TRBJ1-2	.	.	TGTGCCAGCAGCCCACCGGGGGACTATGGCTACACCTTC	CASSPPGDYGYTF
TRBV9	TRBJ2-2	TRBD1	.	TGTGCCAGCAGCAACCACCGGGACAGGGGAAATCCCGGGGAGCTGTTTTTT	CASSNHRDRGNPGELFF
TRBV4-3	TRBJ1-2	TRBD1	few	TGCGCCAGCAGCCAAGATGGGACAGACTATGGCTACACCTTC	CASSQDGTDYGYTF
TRBV11-2	TRBJ1-2	TRBD1	.	TGTGCCAGCAGCTCTCCGGGACAGGGGGCCGACCCCTATGGCTACACCTTC	CASSSPGQGADPYGYTF
TRBV6-4	TRBJ1-1	.	.	TGTGCCAGCAGTGACCGAGGGTATGGTGACAGCACTGAAGCTTTCTTT	CASSDRGYGDSTEAFF
TRBV5-1	TRBJ2-7	.	once	TGCGCCAGCATCCATTGGGGGGAAACCTCCTACGAGCAGTACTTC	CASIHWGETSYEQYF
TRBV5-1	TRBJ2-1	.	.	TGCGCCAGCAGCTTCAACCAAGGGGAGCAGTTCTTC	CASSFNQGEQFF
TRBV29-1	TRBJ1-2	TRBD1	.	TGCAGCGTGGCGGGGGGACAGGGCCGGGGCTATGGCTACACCTTC	CSVAGGQGRGYGYTF
TRBV18	TRBJ1-4	.	once	TGTGCCAGCTCCCCCGGTGAAAAACTGTTTTTT	CASSPGEKLFF
TRBV5-1	TRBJ2-7	.	.	TGCGCCAGCACCTCTGGTAACGAGCAGTACTTC	CASTSGNEQYF